Described below is a single TCR beta chain sequence and its context. Its target is unknown. The CDR3 length is 14 residues. Unmatched junction bases numbered 11, after V lost 7 bases and J lost 7 bases. Germline V lookup: CDR1 DFQATT, CDR2 SNEGSKA (reference sequence). This entry is derived from a study of response to subunit inactivated influenza vaccine. Points from the study as a whole: The study's authors posited that every seasonal influenza vaccination enlists few new T cells.

MiXCR was run by TCRdb on the RT-PCR reads, yielding one entry per CDR3 protein. The repertoire consists of 700,000 to 900,000 distinct CDR3 sequences, with 21% occurring once and the leading ten covering roughly 10%. The receptor was derived from a man aged 50 to 60 who received an inactivated influenza vaccine. The sample was PBMCs from blood, taken 4 to 6 days after vaccination. This chain uses TRBV20-1 with TRBJ2-1, with 9 bases matching TRBD2. The CDR3 is CSGVAGGGLNEQFF. The CDR3 DNA reads as TGCAGTGGAGTGGCGGGAGGGGGTCTAAATGAGCAGTTCTTC.